This is a list of T cell receptor beta chains from one sample in a study of human T cells and chemical hapten exposure. TCRdb analysed the RACE reads with MiXCR anew, one entry per CDR3 protein. This sample has about 37,000 distinct CDR3 sequences, with approximately 5% found just once. Sample: whole blood. These receptors were collected from a human donor in good health. Some clones in this sample may be carry-over from other donors' samples. Each CDR3 is given with its conserved first and last residue. A D gene is named only where the DNA matches it firmly. Rows give clone size only sometimes, using once, few, many, or a class for an expanded clone.

CDR3 length: 13
V gene: TRBV5-4
clone size: few
D gene: .
J gene: TRBJ1-1
CDR3 DNA: TGTGCCAGCAGCCTTCAGGGCGACACTGAAGCTTTCTTT
CDR3 protein: CASSLQGDTEAFF

CDR3 length: 18
V gene: TRBV24-1
clone size: many
D gene: TRBD1
J gene: TRBJ1-5
CDR3 DNA: TGTGCCACCAGTGATTTGGGACAGGGGGAGTTAAGCAATCAGCCCCAGCATTTT
CDR3 protein: CATSDLGQGELSNQPQHF

CDR3 length: 14
V gene: TRBV5-4
clone size: many
D gene: .
J gene: TRBJ1-3
CDR3 DNA: TGTGCCAGCAGCTTCTCCGGGAACGGAAACACCATATATTTT
CDR3 protein: CASSFSGNGNTIYF

CDR3 length: 12
V gene: TRBV28
clone size: many
D gene: .
J gene: TRBJ1-2
CDR3 DNA: TGTGCCAGCAGTTTAACGAACTATGGCTACACCTTC
CDR3 protein: CASSLTNYGYTF

CDR3 length: 14
V gene: TRBV11-2
clone size: many
D gene: TRBD2
J gene: TRBJ2-7
CDR3 DNA: TGTGCCAGCAACCCCTCGGGGGGGCAGGGCGAGCAGTACTTC
CDR3 protein: CASNPSGGQGEQYF

CDR3 length: 11
V gene: TRBV6-5
clone size: many
D gene: .
J gene: TRBJ1-4
CDR3 DNA: TGTGCCACCGGCGCGAATGAAAAACTGTTTTTT
CDR3 protein: CATGANEKLFF

CDR3 length: 14
V gene: TRBV30
clone size: few
D gene: .
J gene: TRBJ1-1
CDR3 DNA: TGTGCCTGGAGTGTACCAGGGAAGGACACTGAAGCTTTCTTT
CDR3 protein: CAWSVPGKDTEAFF

CDR3 length: 15
V gene: TRBV6-6
clone size: many
D gene: .
J gene: TRBJ2-7
CDR3 DNA: TGTGCCAGCAACCCGGACCCGATCGGGTCTTACGAGCAGTACTTC
CDR3 protein: CASNPDPIGSYEQYF

CDR3 length: 14
V gene: TRBV2
clone size: .
D gene: .
J gene: TRBJ1-5
CDR3 DNA: TGTGCCAGCAGAGCAGACGGCGACAATCAGCCCCAGCATTTT
CDR3 protein: CASRADGDNQPQHF

CDR3 length: 10
V gene: TRBV27
clone size: many
D gene: .
J gene: TRBJ2-7
CDR3 DNA: TGTGCCAGCAGACCCTACGCGCAGTACTTC
CDR3 protein: CASRPYAQYF

CDR3 length: 14
V gene: TRBV12-3/TRBV12-4
clone size: few
D gene: .
J gene: TRBJ2-3
CDR3 DNA: TGTGCCAGCAGTTTAGAGGGGGTCACAGATACGCAGTATTTT
CDR3 protein: CASSLEGVTDTQYF

CDR3 length: 14
V gene: TRBV24-1
clone size: once
D gene: .
J gene: TRBJ2-1
CDR3 DNA: TGTGCCACCAGTGATGCCGTGAGGGTAGATGAGCAGTTCTTC
CDR3 protein: CATSDAVRVDEQFF

CDR3 length: 12
V gene: TRBV20-1
clone size: many
D gene: TRBD1
J gene: TRBJ2-3
CDR3 DNA: TGCAGTGCTAGAGCAGGGGGAGATACGCAGTATTTT
CDR3 protein: CSARAGGDTQYF

CDR3 length: 15
V gene: TRBV7-9
clone size: few
D gene: TRBD1
J gene: TRBJ1-1
CDR3 DNA: TGTGCCAGCTACGCTCATCGGACAGGAAAACTTGAAGCTTTCTTT
CDR3 protein: CASYAHRTGKLEAFF

CDR3 length: 14
V gene: TRBV6-5
clone size: .
D gene: TRBD1
J gene: TRBJ1-6
CDR3 DNA: TGTGCCAGCAGGCTACTGGACAGGAATTCACCCCTCCACTTT
CDR3 protein: CASRLLDRNSPLHF

CDR3 length: 14
V gene: TRBV20-1
clone size: .
D gene: .
J gene: TRBJ2-7
CDR3 DNA: TGCAGTGCAATATCGACCGGGACGGTTTACGAGCAGTACTTC
CDR3 protein: CSAISTGTVYEQYF

CDR3 length: 14
V gene: TRBV6-5
clone size: many
D gene: .
J gene: TRBJ2-7
CDR3 DNA: TGTGCCAGCAGGGGACCGGGATGGACCTACGAGCAGTACTTC
CDR3 protein: CASRGPGWTYEQYF

CDR3 length: 16
V gene: TRBV20-1
clone size: .
D gene: .
J gene: TRBJ1-2
CDR3 DNA: TGCAGTGCTAGAGATAAAGGCAGAGCCGAACTCTATGGCTACACCTTC
CDR3 protein: CSARDKGRAELYGYTF

CDR3 length: 14
V gene: TRBV11-2
clone size: many
D gene: .
J gene: TRBJ1-1
CDR3 DNA: TGTGCCAGCAGCTTGGGGCGAGGGAAGACTGAAGCTTTCTTT
CDR3 protein: CASSLGRGKTEAFF

CDR3 length: 15
V gene: TRBV12-3/TRBV12-4
clone size: many
D gene: TRBD1
J gene: TRBJ1-1
CDR3 DNA: TGTGCCAGCAGTCCAAGACAGGGCTCGAACACTGAAGCTTTCTTT
CDR3 protein: CASSPRQGSNTEAFF

CDR3 length: 13
V gene: TRBV24-1
clone size: many
D gene: .
J gene: TRBJ2-2
CDR3 DNA: TGTGCCACCAGTGATTTGACTACCGGGGAGCTGTTTTTT
CDR3 protein: CATSDLTTGELFF

CDR3 length: 14
V gene: TRBV27
clone size: few
D gene: .
J gene: TRBJ1-4
CDR3 DNA: TGTGCCAGCCGTCCGTCTGGGAGGAATGAAAAACTGTTTTTT
CDR3 protein: CASRPSGRNEKLFF

CDR3 length: 16
V gene: TRBV7-2
clone size: many
D gene: .
J gene: TRBJ1-1
CDR3 DNA: TGTGCCAGCAGCTTAGCAGGGCAGGGAGGGGACACTGAAGCTTTCTTT
CDR3 protein: CASSLAGQGGDTEAFF

CDR3 length: 16
V gene: TRBV5-8
clone size: many
D gene: .
J gene: TRBJ2-4
CDR3 DNA: TGTGCCAGCAGCTTCGACAGGACGAGGGCCAAAAACATTCAGTACTTC
CDR3 protein: CASSFDRTRAKNIQYF

CDR3 length: 18
V gene: TRBV28
clone size: many
D gene: TRBD2
J gene: TRBJ2-4
CDR3 DNA: TGTGCCAGCAGACTAGCGGGGGGACTCCAGGGGGCCAAAAACATTCAGTACTTC
CDR3 protein: CASRLAGGLQGAKNIQYF

CDR3 length: 13
V gene: TRBV7-6
clone size: many
D gene: .
J gene: TRBJ2-7
CDR3 DNA: TGTGCCAGCAGTCCGGTCGGGGGCTACGAGCAGTACTTC
CDR3 protein: CASSPVGGYEQYF

CDR3 length: 16
V gene: TRBV28
clone size: many
D gene: .
J gene: TRBJ1-2
CDR3 DNA: TGTGCCAGCAGCCCCCTCCGAGGCGCGGACCTTTATGGCTACACCTTC
CDR3 protein: CASSPLRGADLYGYTF

CDR3 length: 13
V gene: TRBV20-1
clone size: few
D gene: .
J gene: TRBJ1-5
CDR3 DNA: TGCAGTGCTAGAGATATGGGAGATCAGCCCCAGCATTTT
CDR3 protein: CSARDMGDQPQHF

CDR3 length: 16
V gene: TRBV7-8
clone size: many
D gene: .
J gene: TRBJ1-5
CDR3 DNA: TGTGCCAGCAGCTTCCTCACAGGGACGGCCAATCAGCCCCAGCATTTT
CDR3 protein: CASSFLTGTANQPQHF